The 26 T cell receptor beta chains reported below all come from one sample, sequenced in a study of regulatory T cells in long-lasting Graves disease. Libraries of TCR beta came from iRepertoire HTBI primers plus Arm-PCR of CDR3 regions. TCRdb called the multiplex PCR reads again in MiXCR, with one record for every CDR3 protein. This sample carries 600,000 to 850,000 distinct CDR3 sequences, about 32% of them seen once, and the ten largest clones take about 42%. Time point of the sample: persistent/refractory GD, antithyroid drugs over 5 years with positive TRAb. Isolated PBMC RNA provided the starting material for the TCR library. The sample was peripheral blood mononuclear cells (PBMCs), taken when the disease was refractory, from a patient treated with antithyroid drugs. The receptor set was obtained from a female donor with Graves disease.

The V gene is TRBV6-2 or TRBV6-3, the J gene TRBJ1-1; 9 bases match TRBD1. This CDR3 is built from 15 residues. Germline values: CDR1 MNHEY, CDR2 SVGEGT. J was trimmed by 5 bases and V by 8 bases; bases with no gene match: 12. CDR3 protein: CASSQYRGRGTEAFF. CDR3 bases: TGTGCCAGCTCCCAATACAGGGGGCGAGGAACTGAAGCTTTCTTT.

The chain joins TRBV6-1 to TRBJ2-2; D is perhaps TRBD2 (6 bases). V shed 8 bases and J shed 3 bases, with 19 bases lying between them. Germline V CDR1 and CDR2: MNHNS, SASEGT. The length of the CDR3 is 16 residues. Here the CDR3 DNA reads TGTGCCAGCTGCTCCACTCCGGCGGGACACACCGGGGAGCTGTTTTTT. Translated, it gives CASCSTPAGHTGELFF.

This clonotype occurred a few times. This chain joins TRBV7-2 and TRBJ1-3; the match to TRBD1 covers 8 bases. Germline lookup yields CDR1 SGHTA and CDR2 FQGNSA. The junction had 4 bases not matched to a gene; V was cut back by 2 bases and J by 4 bases. The CDR3 contains 15 residues. CDR3 sequence: CASSLRTGGGNTIYF. In DNA form, the CDR3 reads TGTGCCAGCAGCTTACGCACAGGGGGAGGAAACACCATATATTTT.

There are many counts of this clonotype. The gene calls are TRBV12-3 or TRBV12-4 and TRBJ1-1; TRBD1 aligns across 7 bases. V shed 5 bases and J 0 bases; nucleotides not matched to a gene: 3. The CDR3 runs to 14 residues. CDR3 region: CASSDREMNTEAFF. In nucleotides, the CDR3 is TGTGCCAGCAGTGACAGGGAGATGAACACTGAAGCTTTCTTT.

This clonotype has a count of ten or more. This rearrangement joins TRBV24-1 to TRBJ1-5; D uncertain. Germline CDR1 is KGHDR and CDR2 is SFDVKD. Trimming took off 5 bases at V and 4 bases at J, with 8 bases between the two ends. The CDR3 totals 13 residues. The CDR3 DNA reads TGTGCCACCAGTGGAACCCTTAATCAGCCCCAGCATTTT. Translated: CATSGTLNQPQHF.

In its sample, this clonotype was seen a few times. J is TRBJ2-7 and V is TRBV27; D could derive from TRBD1 or TRBD2 (5 bases each). This CDR3 is 14 amino acids long. Germline loops: CDR1 MNHEY, CDR2 SMNVEV (reference sequence). The V end was cut by 7 bases, the J end by 1 base, with 14 bases between. The CDR3 region is CASKVGDASYEQYF. The CDR3 DNA reads TGTGCCAGCAAAGTCGGGGACGCGTCCTACGAGCAGTACTTC.

This clonotype was picked up a small number of times. The germline gene is not matched at one end of the junction; a read error may be the cause. The chain is built from TRBV11-2 and TRBJ2-7; no definite D call. From germline, CDR1 is SGHAT and CDR2 FQNNGV. The CDR3 is 16 amino acids. DNA for the CDR3: TGCGCCAGCAGCCAAGATGTGGCCCCTATAACCTACGAGCAGTACTTC. Translating it yields CASSQDVAPITYEQYF.

The rearrangement links TRBV27 to TRBJ1-5; 9 bases map to TRBD1. With 8 bases clipped from V and 5 bases from J, the junction kept 4 bases outside the gene matches. Per the germline V gene, CDR1 is MNHEY and CDR2 is SMNVEV (reference sequence). The CDR3 is 13 residues long. CDR3 region: CASADRGYQPQHF. In DNA, the CDR3 is TGTGCCAGCGCCGACAGGGGGTATCAGCCCCAGCATTTT.

CDR3 amino acids: CASSPVDRGHEQYF. CDR3 bases: TGTGCCAGCTCACCAGTGGACAGGGGGCACGAGCAGTACTTC. The rearrangement links TRBV18 to TRBJ2-7; 11 bases line up with TRBD1. The germline V gene encodes CDR1 KGHSH and CDR2 LQKENI. The J segment lost 5 bases and the V segment lost 2 bases, leaving 2 bases of the junction unmatched. This CDR3 has 14 amino acids.

This clonotype showed up just a few times. This chain uses TRBV5-4 with TRBJ1-1; D not resolved. Germline V gene data show CDR1 as SGHNT and CDR2 as YYREEE (reference sequence). The CDR3 contains 15 residues. Between the trimmed V and J ends, which lost 0 bases and 3 bases, there was a span of 12 bases. The CDR3 DNA sequence: TGTGCCAGCAGCTTGGCCGTCGCCAGCTACACTGAAGCTTTCTTT. Protein: CASSLAVASYTEAFF.

This clonotype was seen repeatedly, ten times or more. V is TRBV6-1 and J is TRBJ2-5; the match to TRBD1 covers 9 bases. J was trimmed by 2 bases and V by 0 bases; bases with no gene match: 4. CDR1 is MNHNS, CDR2 SASEGT, per germline. There are 16 residues in the CDR3. Here the CDR3 reads CASSEAAGTGQETQYF. CDR3 bases: TGTGCCAGCAGTGAAGCGGCCGGGACAGGGCAAGAGACCCAGTACTTC.

This clonotype was counted between two and nine times. The chain is built from TRBV3-1 and TRBJ2-5; 9 positions match TRBD2. The CDR3 runs to 14 residues. Germline CDR1 and CDR2: LGHDT and YNNKEL (reference sequence). The ends lost 4 bases at V and 5 bases at J; junction bases unmatched: 5. The CDR3 coding sequence is TGTGCCAGCAGCCTAGCGGGAGAGGTTGAGACCCAGTACTTC. Protein sequence: CASSLAGEVETQYF.

This clonotype has more than one count but fewer than ten. The V gene is TRBV19, the J gene TRBJ2-7; D gene unclear. V gave up 4 bases and J gave up 2 bases, with 15 bases separating them. Germline CDR1 and CDR2: LNHDA and SQIVND (reference sequence). CDR3 length equals 15 residues. CDR3 amino acids: CASSTGKVSTYEQYF. CDR3 coding DNA: TGTGCCAGTAGTACCGGTAAGGTATCGACCTACGAGCAGTACTTC.

The chain combines TRBV9 with TRBJ2-5; 9 bases align to TRBD1. This CDR3 has 17 residues. The V gene's germline CDR1 is SGDLS and CDR2 YYNGEE. With V trimmed by 0 bases and J by 2 bases, 8 bases remained unmatched. DNA for the CDR3: TGTGCCAGCAGCGTAGAGGGGACAGGGTGGGGACAAGAGACCCAGTACTTC. Protein sequence: CASSVEGTGWGQETQYF.

This clonotype has at least ten counts. J is TRBJ1-2 and V is TRBV29-1; D remains ambiguous. Germline-derived CDR1 and CDR2 are SQVTM and ANQGSEA. There are 13 residues in the CDR3. The ends were cut back, 2 bases at V and 2 bases at J, with 9 bases in the middle. The CDR3 nucleotides read TGCAGCGTTGAAAAGACGGTGAACTATGGCTACACCTTC. It translates to CSVEKTVNYGYTF.

The chain uses TRBV9 and TRBJ2-5; D call uncertain. CDR1 is SGDLS, CDR2 YYNGEE, per germline. CDR3 size: 13 residues. The V and J ends lost 7 bases and 5 bases respectively, with 15 bases between them. The CDR3: CASSAPPSETQYF. In DNA form, the CDR3 reads TGTGCCAGCTCGGCCCCCCCCTCCGAGACCCAGTACTTC.

V and J are TRBV24-1 and TRBJ1-1; no reliable D call. CDR3 length: 13 residues. Germline CDR1 is KGHDR and CDR2 is SFDVKD. The V end lost 1 base, the J end lost 5 bases, and 7 bases lay between the germline ends. Written as DNA, the CDR3 is TGTGCCACCAGTGATTTCTTCGGGACTGAAGCTTTCTTT. Amino acids: CATSDFFGTEAFF.

The rearrangement uses TRBV7-9 and TRBJ1-6; a weak D match, TRBD1 (5 bases). This CDR3 spans 14 amino acids. Germline CDR1 reads SEHNR; CDR2 reads FQNEAQ (reference sequence). V dropped 0 bases and J dropped 13 bases, with 13 bases sitting between them. Here the CDR3 DNA reads TGTGCCAGCAGCTTAGCGGGGGACGGTTCCCCCCTCCACTTT. Translating gives CASSLAGDGSPLHF.

The V and J genes are TRBV7-2 and TRBJ1-5; 8 nucleotides match TRBD1. Germline V gene sequence: CDR1 SGHTA, CDR2 FQGNSA. V shed 5 bases and J 6 bases; nucleotides not matched to a gene: 12. The CDR3 runs 16 residues. As DNA, the CDR3 is TGTGCCAGCAGCATTGACAGGGGAATCCCGACTCAGCCCCAGCATTTT. Translating it yields CASSIDRGIPTQPQHF.

The chain recombines TRBV7-9 with TRBJ1-1; a weak D match, TRBD1 (6 bases). The CDR3 runs 15 residues. Germline loops: CDR1 SEHNR, CDR2 FQNEAQ (reference sequence). Trimming left V 1 base short and J 10 bases short, with 19 bases between. CDR3 loop: CASSLGRVDGGPAFF. Written as DNA, the CDR3 is TGTGCCAGCAGCTTAGGAAGGGTTGATGGGGGGCCAGCTTTCTTT.

V usage is TRBV7-9 and J usage is TRBJ2-7, with TRBD2 matching over 10 bases. This CDR3 is built from 14 residues. V was pared by 5 bases and J by 5 bases, with 6 bases of the junction left unmatched. Germline CDR1 SEHNR, CDR2 FQNEAQ (reference sequence). CDR3 DNA: TGTGCCAGCAGCCAAGCGGGAGGGCCTAACGAGCAGTACTTC. Protein sequence: CASSQAGGPNEQYF.

The table lists this clonotype with many counts. The CDR3 region has the DNA TGTGCCAGCAGGACACCGGGACATCCGTCAGCTTTCTTT. This encodes CASRTPGHPSAFF. This chain joins TRBV12-3 or TRBV12-4 and TRBJ1-1; D is perhaps TRBD1 (6 bases). This CDR3 spans 13 amino acids. V lost 6 bases and J 10 bases, leaving 18 bases between the germline ends.

This clonotype was seen only a few times. V and J are TRBV5-1 and TRBJ2-2; D might be TRBD1 (5 bases). Trimming took 4 bases from V and 1 from J, leaving 11 bases between them. The V gene's germline CDR1 is SGHRS and CDR2 YFSETQ. This CDR3 contains 15 residues. The CDR3 loop reads CASSIQEKNTGELFF. CDR3 DNA: TGCGCCAGCAGCATACAGGAAAAGAACACCGGGGAGCTGTTTTTT.

The genes are TRBV29-1 and TRBJ2-2, with a weak D call TRBD1 (6 bases). The germline V and J ends were trimmed by 4 bases and 0 bases, with 9 bases remaining between them. The CDR3 sequence is 14 residues long. Germline CDR1 reads SQVTM; CDR2 reads ANQGSEA. CDR3: CSVVGQSNTGELFF. The CDR3 nucleotides are TGCAGCGTTGTTGGACAGTCGAACACCGGGGAGCTGTTTTTT.

This clonotype was picked up a small number of times. This sequence joins TRBV6-1 and TRBJ2-7; 12 bases align to TRBD2. The junction had 6 bases not matched to a gene; V was cut back by 9 bases and J by 3 bases. CDR1 is MNHNS, CDR2 SASEGT, per germline. This CDR3 region has 14 residues. Here the CDR3 DNA reads TGTGCCAGTACGACTAGCGGGAGTCTCTACGAGCAGTACTTC. As protein: CASTTSGSLYEQYF.

This clonotype was seen many times. This chain connects TRBV20-1 to TRBJ2-5; 9 positions match TRBD2. From germline, CDR1 is DFQATT and CDR2 SNEGSKA (reference sequence). Trimming removed 5 bases from V and 3 bases from J; junction bases left unmatched: 13. The CDR3 has 16 residues. The CDR3 DNA follows: TGCAGTGCTCCCATTTTTAGCGGGAGTATAGAAGAGACCCAGTACTTC. Encoded protein: CSAPIFSGSIEETQYF.